The TCR beta chain under discussion was sequenced for a study of blood T cell repertoires in COVID-19. In the original analysis: Nucleated cell counts were estimated from reference gene primer amplification. This table comes from immunoSEQ multiplex PCR, and its TCRdb copy is limited to in-frame clones, with some not included. Clonal size and the V and J genes are those of that table, whereas D and trimming came from the DNA. The data contain 50,000 to 75,000 clones, approximately 80% of them singletons. The V segment lost 8 bases and the J segment 5 bases; nucleotides outside the gene matches: 12. CDR1 and CDR2 from the germline V gene are KGHSH and LQKENI. This CDR3 has 14 residues.

The sequencing sample was made of peripheral blood. The TCR originated in a man aged 80 or over with active or convalescent COVID-19. This chain connects TRBV18 to TRBJ2-7; TRBD2 aligns across 7 bases. CDR3 sequence (DNA): TGTGCCAGCCGGGAAACTAGCGCCGACGACGAGCAGTACTTC. Amino acids: CASRETSADDEQYF.